This is a list of T cell receptor beta chains from one sample in a study of radiation and T cells in renal cell carcinoma. Measured with immunoSEQ multiplex PCR; TCRdb has only the in-frame clones, and not every one. The sample records roughly 160,000 clones, about 88% being singletons. Specimen: blood, collected from a patient whose treatment included radiotherapy and nephrectomy. These receptors were taken from a woman aged 50 to 60 with renal cell carcinoma. CDR3s include the opening cysteine and the closing phenylalanine or tryptophan. Each record gives: J gene, clone size, V gene, CDR3 protein. Size values are once, few and many counts, or a class for expanded clones, and some rows have none.

j_gene: TRBJ2-3
abundance: NA
v_gene: TRBV29-1
CDR3aa: CSVGRTLAGGAVLGTQYF

j_gene: TRBJ1-5
abundance: NA
v_gene: TRBV30
CDR3aa: CAWTGGANQPQHF

j_gene: TRBJ2-7
abundance: NA
v_gene: TRBV15
CDR3aa: CATSKPSLRGSYEQYF

j_gene: TRBJ1-6
abundance: NA
v_gene: TRBV7-9
CDR3aa: CASSPPLLTGTDNSPLHF

j_gene: TRBJ2-3
abundance: NA
v_gene: TRBV5-4
CDR3aa: CASSSTGTSSTDTQYF

j_gene: TRBJ2-7
abundance: NA
v_gene: TRBV10-2
CDR3aa: CASSRQALYEQYF

j_gene: TRBJ2-5
abundance: NA
v_gene: TRBV2
CDR3aa: CASCRDTQETQYF

j_gene: TRBJ1-2
abundance: NA
v_gene: TRBV5-1
CDR3aa: CASSLEGAGGLPVNYGYTF

j_gene: TRBJ2-2
abundance: NA
v_gene: TRBV7-3
CDR3aa: CASSFGPLAETNTGELFF

j_gene: TRBJ1-1
abundance: NA
v_gene: TRBV6-1
CDR3aa: CASRKPGQNTEAFF

j_gene: TRBJ1-3
abundance: NA
v_gene: TRBV12-5
CDR3aa: CASGLGDPGGNTIYF

j_gene: TRBJ1-4
abundance: NA
v_gene: TRBV5-4
CDR3aa: CASSDRDSNEKLFF

j_gene: TRBJ2-3
abundance: NA
v_gene: TRBV5-1
CDR3aa: CASSLAVGDTQYF

j_gene: TRBJ1-2
abundance: NA
v_gene: TRBV29-1
CDR3aa: CSATDSYGYTF

j_gene: TRBJ1-5
abundance: NA
v_gene: TRBV10-1
CDR3aa: CASSEGTNQPQHF

j_gene: TRBJ1-3
abundance: NA
v_gene: TRBV5-1
CDR3aa: CASSPDLYSGNTIYF

j_gene: TRBJ1-1
abundance: NA
v_gene: TRBV7-2
CDR3aa: CASTLVVAMNTEAFF

j_gene: TRBJ1-6
abundance: NA
v_gene: TRBV6-6
CDR3aa: CASTTDRGNSPLHF

j_gene: TRBJ2-3
abundance: NA
v_gene: TRBV7-9
CDR3aa: CASTMGRHDTQYF

j_gene: TRBJ1-3
abundance: NA
v_gene: TRBV6-1
CDR3aa: CASSEAWSATGNTIYF

j_gene: TRBJ2-7
abundance: NA
v_gene: TRBV18
CDR3aa: CASSPLLAETYEQYF

j_gene: TRBJ1-3
abundance: NA
v_gene: TRBV6-1
CDR3aa: CASSDNGFSGNTIYF

j_gene: TRBJ2-1
abundance: NA
v_gene: TRBV29-1
CDR3aa: CSVEERAENEQFF

j_gene: TRBJ1-1
abundance: NA
v_gene: TRBV6-1
CDR3aa: CASSEERESTEAFF

j_gene: TRBJ1-1
abundance: NA
v_gene: TRBV5-1
CDR3aa: CASSLEPGGTTEAFF

j_gene: TRBJ1-2
abundance: NA
v_gene: TRBV7-2
CDR3aa: CASSSIATGVLSGYTF

j_gene: TRBJ2-6
abundance: NA
v_gene: TRBV7-2
CDR3aa: CASSLEASGANVLTF

j_gene: TRBJ2-3
abundance: NA
v_gene: TRBV5-1
CDR3aa: CASSLSQSTDTQYF

j_gene: TRBJ2-2
abundance: NA
v_gene: TRBV10-1
CDR3aa: CASTGLAGVQDTGELFF

j_gene: TRBJ1-1
abundance: NA
v_gene: TRBV6-1
CDR3aa: CASSERVNTEAFF

j_gene: TRBJ1-1
abundance: NA
v_gene: TRBV29-1
CDR3aa: CSVEDVLGVDTEAFF

j_gene: TRBJ1-1
abundance: NA
v_gene: TRBV7-2
CDR3aa: CASSFSINTEAFF

j_gene: TRBJ1-1
abundance: NA
v_gene: TRBV19
CDR3aa: CASSMWTEAFF

j_gene: TRBJ2-7
abundance: NA
v_gene: TRBV7-2
CDR3aa: CASSNSYEQYF

j_gene: TRBJ1-2
abundance: NA
v_gene: TRBV29-1
CDR3aa: CSGGSWGANYGYTF

j_gene: TRBJ2-5
abundance: NA
v_gene: TRBV19
CDR3aa: CASTQTGYQETQYF

j_gene: TRBJ1-6
abundance: NA
v_gene: TRBV5-1
CDR3aa: CASSFGDSPLHF

j_gene: TRBJ1-2
abundance: NA
v_gene: TRBV7-9
CDR3aa: CASSLLDSQANYGYTF

j_gene: TRBJ2-5
abundance: NA
v_gene: TRBV5-1
CDR3aa: CASSGGLETQYF

j_gene: TRBJ2-1
abundance: NA
v_gene: TRBV15
CDR3aa: CATREAGSYNEQFF

j_gene: TRBJ2-6
abundance: NA
v_gene: TRBV6-4
CDR3aa: CASSASKGANVLTF

j_gene: TRBJ1-5
abundance: NA
v_gene: TRBV4-2
CDR3aa: CASSQGWDKSNQPQHF

j_gene: TRBJ1-4
abundance: once
v_gene: TRBV11-2
CDR3aa: CASSPNRATNEKLFF

j_gene: TRBJ1-2
abundance: NA
v_gene: TRBV6-4
CDR3aa: CASSFPGQLYGYTF